These 14 T cell receptor beta chains share one sample of origin, sequenced in a study of blood T cell repertoires in COVID-19. The assay was immunoSEQ multiplex PCR, and TCRdb's table has in-frame clones only and misses some. The table records approximately 90,000 clones, roughly 82% of them present only once. The sequenced sample consisted of peripheral blood. These receptors were collected from a woman of 80 years or more with acute or convalescent COVID-19.

The chain carries TRBV2 and TRBJ2-7, with 7 bases lining up with TRBD2. The CDR3 consists of 15 residues. The germline V gene encodes CDR1 SNHLY and CDR2 FYNNEI. V lost 6 bases and J lost 0; bases outside the gene matches: 8. The DNA of the CDR3 is TGTGCCAGCAGCGAACGGGGGGACCTCTCCTACGAGCAGTACTTC. This codes for CASSERGDLSYEQYF. Looking up the rest from reference TRBV2 and TRBJ2-7 gives the full variable domain: EPEVTQTPSHQVTQMGQEVILRCVPISNHLYFYWYRQILGQKVEFLVSFYNNEISEKSEIFDDQFSVERPDGSNFTLKIRSTKLEDSAMYFCASSERGDLSYEQYFGPGTRLTVT.

This clone was counted a single time. The genes are TRBV28 and TRBJ2-1, with 12 bases matching TRBD2. CDR3 size: 15 residues. With 6 bases clipped from V and 3 bases from J, the junction kept 3 bases outside the gene matches. Germline loops: CDR1 MDHEN, CDR2 SYDVKM. The CDR3 here is CASRSSGRDYNEQFF. The CDR3 region has the DNA TGTGCCAGCAGATCTAGCGGGAGGGACTACAATGAGCAGTTCTTC.

The genes are TRBV4-2 and TRBJ1-5; tentatively, D is TRBD1 (6 bases). Trimming removed 10 bases at V and 2 bases at J, with 15 bases between. This CDR3 is built from 14 residues. Germline loops: CDR1 LGHNA, CDR2 YNFKEQ. The chain's CDR3 is CATDSRGGNQPQHF. CDR3 bases: TGTGCCACGGACAGCCGGGGGGGCAATCAGCCCCAGCATTTT.

The CDR3 reads CASSPQTGLGTNYGYTF. DNA of the CDR3: TGTGCCAGCTCACCACAGACAGGGCTGGGGACTAACTATGGCTACACCTTC. The J gene is TRBJ1-2, the V gene TRBV18, with 7 bases fitting TRBD1. V was pared by 1 base and J by 0 bases, with 8 bases of the junction left unmatched. CDR1 and CDR2 from the germline V gene are KGHSH and LQKENI. The CDR3 contains 17 residues. The entire variable domain, with the rest obtained from reference TRBV18 and TRBJ1-2, is as follows: NAGVMQNPRHLVRRRGQEARLRCSPMKGHSHVYWYRQLPEEGLKFMVYLQKENIIDESGMPKERFSAEFPKEGPSILRIQQVVRGDSAAYFCASSPQTGLGTNYGYTFGSGTRLTVV.

The V call is TRBV15, the J call TRBJ1-1; D gene uncertain. CDR1 is LNHNV, CDR2 YYDKDF, per germline (reference sequence). There are 14 residues in the CDR3. Trimming removed 3 bases at V and 4 bases at J, with 12 bases between. CDR3 bases: TGTGCCACCAGCAGGTCGCGGGGAGGCACTGAAGCTTTCTTT. Protein: CATSRSRGGTEAFF.

The V call is TRBV2, the J call TRBJ2-3, with D perhaps TRBD1 (6 bases). The germline V and J ends were trimmed by 4 bases and 1 base, with 12 bases remaining between them. Per the germline V gene, CDR1 is SNHLY and CDR2 is FYNNEI. The CDR3 totals 15 residues. CDR3 DNA sequence: TGTGCCAGCAGTGGCGGACAGACTCGCACAGATACGCAGTATTTT. It is translated as CASSGGQTRTDTQYF.

The rearrangement links TRBV27 to TRBJ1-4, with D unresolved. V was shortened by 8 bases and J by 7 bases, with 11 bases between the two germline ends. The germline V gene has CDR1 MNHEY and CDR2 SMNVEV (reference sequence). CDR3 size: 12 residues. The CDR3 nucleotides are TGTGCCAGCGGGCCCGGGAGTGAAAAACTGTTTTTT. Translated: CASGPGSEKLFF.

The rearrangement uses TRBV18 and TRBJ2-1, with 12 positions matching TRBD2. Trimming at V came to 3 bases and at J to 7 bases, leaving 4 bases not matched to a gene. The CDR3 is 15 amino acids. The V gene's germline CDR1 is KGHSH and CDR2 LQKENI. Here the CDR3 reads CASSPSGTSGNEQFF. The CDR3 coding sequence is TGTGCCAGCTCACCTTCCGGGACTAGCGGGAATGAGCAGTTCTTC.

Comment on this clone: At one end, the junction sequence differs from germline, possibly due to a read error. The J gene is TRBJ2-1, the V gene TRBV5-1, with 9 positions matching TRBD2. Germline V CDR1 and CDR2: SGHRS, YFSETQ. CDR3 size: 15 residues. The CDR3 region is CASSLVAGGHNERFF. The CDR3, as DNA: TGCGCCAGCAGCTTGGTTGCGGGAGGGCACAATGAGCGGTTCTTC.

V gene TRBV3-1 (or the pseudogene TRBV3-2) combines with J gene TRBJ2-7, with a tentative D call TRBD2 (5 bases). V lost 3 bases and J lost 4, with 16 bases in between. The CDR3 is 15 residues long. Germline V gives CDR1 LGHDT, CDR2 YNNKEL (reference sequence). CDR3 sequence: CASSQSGVNGYEQYF. The CDR3 DNA reads as TGTGCCAGCAGCCAGTCCGGGGTCAACGGGTACGAGCAGTACTTC.

This clone was counted only a few times. The chain links TRBV19 to TRBJ2-3; TRBD2 aligns across 15 bases. The V gene's germline CDR1 is LNHDA and CDR2 SQIVND (reference sequence). Losses at the gene ends were 5 bases for V and 0 bases for J; bases not matched to a gene: 6. CDR3 length: 18 residues. The CDR3 here is CASSPTGTSGRSTDTQYF. For the CDR3, the DNA is TGTGCCAGTAGTCCGACCGGGACTAGCGGGAGGAGCACAGATACGCAGTATTTT.

This sequence joins TRBV5-1 and TRBJ2-2; tentatively, D is TRBD2 (7 bases). From germline, CDR1 is SGHRS and CDR2 YFSETQ. V lost 5 bases and J lost 1, with 9 bases in between. CDR3 length equals 14 residues. CDR3 DNA sequence: TGCGCCAGCAGAGGGGGGGAGAACACCGGGGAGCTGTTTTTT. Its translation: CASRGGENTGELFF.

This clone was seen a single time. The gene calls are TRBV27 and TRBJ2-7; TRBD1 matches 9 bases. The germline V gene encodes CDR1 MNHEY and CDR2 SMNVEV (reference sequence). With V trimmed by 8 bases and J by 0 bases, 17 bases remained unmatched. The CDR3 extends over 18 amino acids. CDR3 loop: CASHPGQGLWRSSYEQYF. The CDR3 coding sequence is TGTGCCAGCCATCCGGGACAGGGCCTTTGGCGCTCCTCCTACGAGCAGTACTTC.

This chain uses TRBV14 with TRBJ1-1; D is ambiguous. Trimming removed 0 bases from V and 6 bases from J, with 11 bases in between. Per the germline V gene, CDR1 is SGHDN and CDR2 is FVKESK. This CDR3 spans 14 amino acids. CDR3 bases: TGTGCCAGCAGCCAAGATTTCTTCGCGGCTGAAGCTTTCTTT. It encodes CASSQDFFAAEAFF.